This T cell receptor beta chain is drawn from a study of radiation and T cells in renal cell carcinoma. CDR1 is SGHNT and CDR2 is YYREEE in the germline V gene (reference sequence). The CDR3 loop spans 14 amino acids. Trimming pared 3 bases from V and 3 bases from J, leaving 10 bases between. Described treatment: treatment-naive control, cytoreductive nephrectomy. This renal cell carcinoma was of the clear cell type. Assay used: immunoSEQ multiplex PCR; TCRdb lists only in-frame clones, some missing. The sample has 13,000 to 15,000 clones; just over 55% are singletons. J is TRBJ2-1 and V is TRBV5-4; maybe TRBD1 (6 bases). This TCR was recovered from a man in his fifties or sixties with renal cell carcinoma. The sequencing here drew on tumor tissue, taken from a patient whose treatment was nephrectomy without radiotherapy. The CDR3 sequence: CASSSTGIYNEQFF. CDR3 nucleotides: TGTGCCAGCAGCTCCACAGGGATCTACAATGAGCAGTTCTTC.